This TCR beta chain was observed in a study of identical twins. Study results and caveats: Recombination models fit unrelated individuals' TCR alpha sharing but underestimated twins'. Analyses of zero insertions could be partly confounded by invariant MAIT and iNKT cells. Twins' excess sharing was less marked for out-of-frame beta sequences.

V dropped 7 bases and J dropped 0 bases, with 9 bases sitting between them. CDR3 size: 14 residues. Germline values: CDR1 SNHLY, CDR2 FYNNEI. Concerning this clonotype: Its antigen is undetermined.

TCRdb passed the 5' RACE reads through MiXCR, listing each CDR3 protein once. Here the sample spans 350,000 to 400,000 distinct CDR3 sequences, approximately 8.7% being singletons. The chain uses TRBV2 and TRBJ1-4; D ambiguous. Specimen: naive T cells sorted from blood. This receptor was taken from a woman between 45 and 65 years old in good health. The CDR3 sequence is CASNLVATNEKLFF. For the CDR3, the DNA is TGTGCCAGCAACCTAGTTGCAACTAATGAAAAACTGTTTTTT.